Shown below are 30 T cell receptor beta chains from a single sample sequenced in a study of T cell responses to AZD1222 COVID-19 vaccine. The assay was immunoSEQ multiplex PCR, and TCRdb's table has in-frame clones only and misses some. The sample has approximately 120,000 clones; approximately 90% are singletons. This specimen consisted of peripheral blood, obtained on day 0 of AZD1222 vaccination. Every receptor here comes from an adult in good health.

The chain couples TRBV7-2 to TRBJ2-1, with TRBD2 matching 8 bases. V shed 8 bases and J 5 bases; nucleotides not matched to a gene: 17. The CDR3 has 17 amino acids. CDR1 SGHTA and CDR2 FQGNSA come from the germline V gene. The CDR3 nucleotides are TGTGCCAGCGCCCTGCCACGTGAGCGGGGGTCGAACAATGAGCAGTTCTTC. This sequence encodes CASALPRERGSNNEQFF.

The J gene is TRBJ2-1, the V gene TRBV21-1. TRBV21-1 is marked as a pseudogene. This CDR3 has 15 residues. The CDR3 loop is CASSGTRDHYNEQFF. In DNA form, the CDR3 reads TGTGCCAGCAGCGGAACCCGGGACCACTACAATGAGCAGTTCTTC.

The sample holds a few counts of this clone. The chain employs TRBV6-5 and TRBJ2-7, with TRBD2 matching over 12 bases. The CDR3 totals 16 residues. V lost 0 bases and J lost 6; bases outside the gene matches: 6. CDR1 and CDR2 from the germline V gene are MNHEY and SVGAGI. The CDR3 loop is CASSYSLAGGPPEQYF. The CDR3 bases are TGTGCCAGCAGTTACTCGCTAGCGGGAGGGCCGCCCGAGCAGTACTTC.

The rearrangement uses TRBV6-5 and TRBJ2-2; maybe TRBD2 (6 bases). The CDR3 consists of 15 residues. Looked up from germline, CDR1 is MNHEY and CDR2 is SVGAGI. Trimming removed 5 bases from V and 3 bases from J, with 13 bases in between. This CDR3 is CASSREVRYTGELFF. The CDR3 coding sequence is TGTGCCAGCAGTAGGGAGGTCAGGTACACCGGGGAGCTGTTTTTT.

The rearrangement links TRBV7-2 to TRBJ2-6; maybe TRBD1 (6 bases). V was cut by 3 bases and J by 0 bases, with 9 bases left in between. This CDR3 contains 16 residues. Germline CDR1 reads SGHTA; CDR2 reads FQGNSA. CDR3 in DNA: TGTGCCAGCAGCTTGGACAGCCGCTCTGGGGCCAACGTCCTGACTTTC. Protein: CASSLDSRSGANVLTF.

This clone was detected only a few times. The rearrangement uses TRBV6-2 or TRBV6-3 and TRBJ2-2; D is possibly TRBD2 (5 bases). Germline-derived CDR1 and CDR2 are MNHEY and SVGEGT. The CDR3 is 19 residues long. Trimming took off 0 bases at V and 2 bases at J, with 19 bases between the two ends. The CDR3 is CASSYSIDPADLNTGELFF. The CDR3 DNA reads TGTGCCAGCAGTTACTCGATAGATCCAGCGGATTTAAACACCGGGGAGCTGTTTTTT.

V usage is TRBV28 and J usage is TRBJ2-7; 9 bases agree with TRBD1. The CDR3 consists of 16 residues. The V gene's germline CDR1 is MDHEN and CDR2 SYDVKM. V shed 6 bases and J 1 base; nucleotides not matched to a gene: 10. CDR3 amino acids: CASSRIGTGTSYEQYF. CDR3 nucleotide sequence: TGTGCCAGCAGCCGCATCGGGACAGGGACTTCCTACGAGCAGTACTTC.

The V and J genes are TRBV19 and TRBJ1-1; 10 bases map to TRBD1. The junction had 7 bases not matched to a gene; V was cut back by 4 bases and J by 11 bases. Germline V lookup: CDR1 LNHDA, CDR2 SQIVND (reference sequence). The CDR3 has 13 amino acids. The CDR3 region has the DNA TGTGCCAGTAGTAGATCCGGGACAGGGGTGGCTTTCTTT. It translates to CASSRSGTGVAFF.

V is TRBV4-2 and J is TRBJ2-7; D uncertain. Germline values: CDR1 LGHNA, CDR2 YNFKEQ. With 0 bases removed from V and 4 bases from J, the gap between germline ends came to 7 bases. The CDR3 consists of 13 residues. The DNA for the CDR3 is TGTGCCAGCAGCCAAGAACACGGGTACGAGCAGTACTTC. Residues: CASSQEHGYEQYF.

The chain couples TRBV18 to TRBJ1-2, with TRBD1 matching 11 bases. Germline CDR1 and CDR2: KGHSH and LQKENI. The CDR3 is 17 amino acids. The V segment lost 3 bases and the J segment 4 bases; nucleotides outside the gene matches: 10. Written as DNA, the CDR3 is TGTGCCAGCTCACCGTCTGGACAGGGGGCCGCGGGCTATGGCTACACCTTC. Translated: CASSPSGQGAAGYGYTF.

The gene calls are TRBV28 and TRBJ2-2; perhaps TRBD2 as D (6 bases). With 11 bases removed from V and 2 bases from J, the gap between germline ends came to 9 bases. The CDR3 length is 12 residues. CDR1 MDHEN and CDR2 SYDVKM come from the germline V gene. The DNA of the CDR3 is TGTGCCGCGGGGAGCAACACCGGGGAGCTGTTTTTT. Residues: CAAGSNTGELFF.

This clone was seen a few times. This chain connects TRBV10-2 to TRBJ2-5; D might be TRBD1 (8 bases). V dropped 6 bases and J dropped 7 bases, with 15 bases sitting between them. CDR3 length equals 13 residues. Germline lookup yields CDR1 WSHSY and CDR2 SAAADI. CDR3 nucleotide sequence: TGCGCCAGCAGCGCGGACAGGGAGGGGACCCAGTACTTC. It encodes CASSADREGTQYF.

The chain is built from TRBV29-1 and TRBJ1-2, with D unresolved. The germline V gene has CDR1 SQVTM and CDR2 ANQGSEA. With 5 bases removed from V and 0 bases from J, the gap between germline ends came to 10 bases. CDR3 size: 13 residues. CDR3 nucleotides: TGCAGCGTTACCCACATTTCTAACTATGGCTACACCTTC. It translates to CSVTHISNYGYTF.

In this sample, this clone turned up a few times. The rearrangement links TRBV7-3 to TRBJ1-1, with D perhaps TRBD1 (5 bases). With 6 bases removed from V and 1 base from J, the gap between germline ends came to 12 bases. Germline lookup yields CDR1 SGHTA and CDR2 FQGTGA. The CDR3 is 14 amino acids. In DNA form, the CDR3 reads TGTGCCAGCAGTCCAGGGTTCGCGAACACTGAAGCTTTCTTT. This codes for CASSPGFANTEAFF.

The rearrangement joins TRBV2 to TRBJ2-3, with 7 bases aligning to TRBD2. The CDR3 runs to 15 residues. The germline CDR1 and CDR2 sequences are SNHLY and FYNNEI. The CDR3 here is CAVEEAGVQADTQYF. For the CDR3, the DNA is TGTGCAGTCGAGGAGGCGGGAGTGCAGGCAGATACGCAGTATTTT. Full variable domain (remainder filled in from reference TRBV2 and TRBJ2-3): EPEVTQTPSHQVTQMGQEVILRCVPISNHLYFYWYRQILGQKVEFLVSFYNNEISEKSEIFDDQFSVERPDGSNFTLKIRSTKLEDSAMYFCAVEEAGVQADTQYFGPGTRLTVL.

The chain carries TRBV5-4 and TRBJ2-3; D is ambiguous. The germline V gene encodes CDR1 SGHNT and CDR2 YYREEE (reference sequence). V lost 4 bases, J lost 3 bases, and 12 bases lay in between. The CDR3 has 14 residues. The CDR3 DNA reads TGTGCCAGCAGCCCGGAGCCCCAAACAGATACGCAGTATTTT. Encoded protein: CASSPEPQTDTQYF.

A single count supports this clone. This chain connects TRBV5-5 to TRBJ1-1, with a weak D call TRBD1 (5 bases). The CDR3 runs to 14 residues. Germline CDR1 and CDR2: SGHKS and YYEKEE (reference sequence). Trimming cost V 1 base and J 1 base, with 8 bases left between them. The chain's CDR3 is CASSLPGRNTEAFF. The CDR3 DNA is TGTGCCAGCAGCTTGCCGGGACGGAACACTGAAGCTTTCTTT. Full variable domain (missing parts from reference TRBV5-5 and TRBJ1-1): DAGVTQSPTHLIKTRGQQVTLRCSPISGHKSVSWYQQVLGQGPQFIFQYYEKEERGRGNFPDRFSARQFPNYSSELNVNALLLGDSALYLCASSLPGRNTEAFFGQGTRLTVV.

CDR3 sequence (DNA): TGTGCCAGCAGTTTATGGGGATCTACCACTGAAGCTTTCTTT. This encodes CASSLWGSTTEAFF. The V call is TRBV28, the J call TRBJ1-1; no clear D gene. V lost 0 bases and J 4 bases, leaving 9 bases between the germline ends. The CDR3 runs 14 residues. Germline V CDR1 and CDR2: MDHEN, SYDVKM.

The V and J genes are TRBV5-1 and TRBJ1-4; possibly TRBD1 for D (6 bases). V shed 3 bases and J shed 4 bases, with 13 bases lying between them. Germline V gene sequence: CDR1 SGHRS, CDR2 YFSETQ. This CDR3 comprises 15 residues. DNA of the CDR3: TGCGCCAGCAGCTCCTCGGACAGCTTTAATGAAAAACTGTTTTTT. This codes for CASSSSDSFNEKLFF.

The CDR3: CAISESRDSNTEAFF. The CDR3 DNA reads TGTGCCATCAGTGAGTCCAGGGATTCGAACACTGAAGCTTTCTTT. V and J are TRBV10-3 and TRBJ1-1; a possible D gene is TRBD1 (5 bases). Trimming took 0 bases from V and 1 from J, leaving 9 bases between them. Germline V CDR1 and CDR2: ENHRY, SYGVKD. CDR3 length equals 15 residues.

The chain joins TRBV24-1 to TRBJ1-2; D not certain. Germline-derived CDR1 and CDR2 are KGHDR and SFDVKD. V dropped 4 bases and J dropped 8 bases, with 10 bases sitting between them. The CDR3 totals 12 residues. The CDR3 DNA follows: TGTGCCACCAGTGACGACGCCTTAGGCTACACCTTC. This sequence encodes CATSDDALGYTF.

This clone appeared once. The chain carries TRBV10-1 and TRBJ2-3, with 7 bases lining up with TRBD1. J gave up 4 bases and V 4 bases, and 5 bases lay outside the gene matches. Looked up from germline, CDR1 is WNHNN and CDR2 is SYGVQD (reference sequence). This CDR3 has 14 residues. The CDR3 reads CASSARQGPDTQYF. The CDR3, as DNA: TGCGCCAGCAGTGCTAGACAGGGTCCAGATACGCAGTATTTT.

The chain couples TRBV19 to TRBJ2-2; no clear D gene. This CDR3 spans 11 amino acids. Germline V gene lookup returns CDR1 LNHDA and CDR2 SQIVND (reference sequence). Trimming removed 4 bases at V and 7 bases at J, with 4 bases between. The CDR3 region is CASSTYGELFF. The CDR3 nucleotides are TGTGCCAGTAGTACATACGGGGAGCTGTTTTTT.

V gene TRBV28 combines with J gene TRBJ2-3; D may be TRBD1 (6 bases). Germline V gene sequence: CDR1 MDHEN, CDR2 SYDVKM. The CDR3 extends over 17 amino acids. V was cut by 4 bases and J by 2 bases, with 19 bases left in between. DNA for the CDR3: TGTGCCAGCAGTTCCCCCGCAGGGGTTTACATCACAGATACGCAGTATTTT. Its protein product is CASSSPAGVYITDTQYF.

This sequence joins TRBV3-1 (or the pseudogene TRBV3-2) and TRBJ1-2; D not resolved. From germline, CDR1 is LGHDT and CDR2 YNNKEL (reference sequence). The CDR3 contains 15 residues. V shed 3 bases and J shed 4 bases, with 15 bases lying between them. CDR3 in DNA: TGTGCCAGCAGCCATAGGGATGAGGGCCGCTATGGCTACACCTTC. This translates into CASSHRDEGRYGYTF.

The chain combines TRBV29-1 with TRBJ1-1, with D perhaps matching TRBD1 (5 bases). V lost 4 bases and J lost 8, with 14 bases in between. The CDR3 covers 12 residues. Germline loops: CDR1 SQVTM, CDR2 ANQGSEA. The CDR3 DNA is TGCAGCGTTGTGGGGGTATCGGCGGAAGCTTTCTTT. Amino acid sequence: CSVVGVSAEAFF.

This clone showed up just a few times. The genes are TRBV4-2 and TRBJ1-6; D may be TRBD1 (6 bases). With 6 bases removed from V and 2 bases from J, the gap between germline ends came to 20 bases. Per germline, CDR1 LGHNA and CDR2 YNFKEQ. The CDR3 totals 18 residues. CDR3 sequence (DNA): TGTGCCAGCAGACCGCTCCTTGCGAGGGGGACCTATAATTCACCCCTCCACTTT. Translated: CASRPLLARGTYNSPLHF.

This chain uses TRBV19 with TRBJ1-1; D is undetermined. CDR1 LNHDA and CDR2 SQIVND come from the germline V gene (reference sequence). This CDR3 is built from 18 residues. The V end was cut by 7 bases, the J end by 0 bases, with 24 bases between. In DNA form, the CDR3 reads TGTGCCAGTACCCTTATGAGGGATGTGGGAGTAATGAACACTGAAGCTTTCTTT. Protein sequence: CASTLMRDVGVMNTEAFF.

The CDR3, as DNA: TGTGCCAGTGCTAGGGAGACAGACACTGAAGCTTTCTTT. Translation gives CASARETDTEAFF. The chain uses TRBV19 and TRBJ1-1; the D gene is possibly TRBD1 (5 bases). The CDR3 has 13 amino acids. With 8 bases removed from V and 3 bases from J, the gap between germline ends came to 13 bases. The germline gives CDR1 LNHDA, CDR2 SQIVND (reference sequence).

This sequence joins TRBV10-3 and TRBJ2-1, with 11 bases aligning to TRBD2. CDR3 length: 16 amino acids. Germline V lookup: CDR1 ENHRY, CDR2 SYGVKD. V dropped 7 bases and J dropped 1; count of bases not matched to a gene: 6. CDR3 residues: CAINAGTSGSYNEQFF. CDR3 DNA sequence: TGTGCCATCAATGCGGGGACTAGCGGATCCTACAATGAGCAGTTCTTC.